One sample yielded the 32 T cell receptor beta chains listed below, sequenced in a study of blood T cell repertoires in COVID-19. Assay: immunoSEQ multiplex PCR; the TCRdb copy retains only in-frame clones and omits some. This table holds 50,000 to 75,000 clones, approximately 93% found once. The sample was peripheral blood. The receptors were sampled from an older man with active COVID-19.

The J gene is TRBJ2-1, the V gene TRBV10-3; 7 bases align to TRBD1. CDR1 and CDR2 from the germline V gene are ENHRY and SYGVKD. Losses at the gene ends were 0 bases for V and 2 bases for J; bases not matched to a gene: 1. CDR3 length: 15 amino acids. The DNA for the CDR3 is TGTGCCATCAGTGAGTCGACAGGGCCCTACAATGAGCAGTTCTTC. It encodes CAISESTGPYNEQFF.

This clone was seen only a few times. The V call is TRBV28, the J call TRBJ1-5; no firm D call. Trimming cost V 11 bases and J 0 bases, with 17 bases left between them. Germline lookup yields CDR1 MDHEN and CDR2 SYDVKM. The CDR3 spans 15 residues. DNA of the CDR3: TGTGCCCTCCGGGCATCGGGAAATAGCAATCAGCCCCAGCATTTT. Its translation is CALRASGNSNQPQHF. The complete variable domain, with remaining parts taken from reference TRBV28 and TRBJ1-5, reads DVKVTQSSRYLVKRTGEKVFLECVQDMDHENMFWYRQDPGLGLRLIYFSYDVKMKEKGDIPEGYSVSREKKERFSLILESASTNQTSMYLCALRASGNSNQPQHFGDGTRLSIL.

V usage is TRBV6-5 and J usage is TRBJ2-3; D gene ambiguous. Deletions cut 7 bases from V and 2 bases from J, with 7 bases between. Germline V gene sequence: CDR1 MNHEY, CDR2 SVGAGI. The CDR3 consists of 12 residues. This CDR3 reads CASNQATDTQYF. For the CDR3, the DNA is TGTGCCAGCAACCAGGCCACAGATACGCAGTATTTT.

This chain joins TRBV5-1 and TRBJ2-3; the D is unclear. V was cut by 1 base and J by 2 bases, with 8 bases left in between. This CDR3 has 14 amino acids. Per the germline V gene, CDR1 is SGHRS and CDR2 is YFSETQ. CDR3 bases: TGCGCCAGCAGCTTGTTTACTAACACAGATACGCAGTATTTT. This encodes CASSLFTNTDTQYF.

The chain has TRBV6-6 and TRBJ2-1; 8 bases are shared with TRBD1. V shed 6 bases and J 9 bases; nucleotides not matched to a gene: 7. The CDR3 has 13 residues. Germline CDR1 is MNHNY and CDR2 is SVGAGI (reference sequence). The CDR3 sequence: CASSTQQGGEQFF. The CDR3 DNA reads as TGTGCCAGCAGCACCCAACAGGGGGGTGAGCAGTTCTTC.

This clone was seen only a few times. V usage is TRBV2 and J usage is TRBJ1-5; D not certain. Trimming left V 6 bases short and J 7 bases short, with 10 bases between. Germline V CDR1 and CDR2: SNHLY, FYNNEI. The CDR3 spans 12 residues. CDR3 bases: TGTGCCAGCAGCGCGCTAGTACAGCCCCAGCATTTT. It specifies CASSALVQPQHF.

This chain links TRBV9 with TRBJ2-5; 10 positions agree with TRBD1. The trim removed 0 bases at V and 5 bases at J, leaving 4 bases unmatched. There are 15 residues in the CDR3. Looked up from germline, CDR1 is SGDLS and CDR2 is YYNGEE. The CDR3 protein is CASSVEDRGTETQYF. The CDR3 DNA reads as TGTGCCAGCAGCGTAGAGGACAGGGGGACGGAGACCCAGTACTTC.

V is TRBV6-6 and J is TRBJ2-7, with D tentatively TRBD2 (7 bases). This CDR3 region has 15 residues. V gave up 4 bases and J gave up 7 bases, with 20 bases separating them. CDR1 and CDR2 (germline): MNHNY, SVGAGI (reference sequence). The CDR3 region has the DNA TGTGCCAGCAGTTTCCCCATTGGGGGGGCGAAGGAGCAGTACTTC. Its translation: CASSFPIGGAKEQYF.

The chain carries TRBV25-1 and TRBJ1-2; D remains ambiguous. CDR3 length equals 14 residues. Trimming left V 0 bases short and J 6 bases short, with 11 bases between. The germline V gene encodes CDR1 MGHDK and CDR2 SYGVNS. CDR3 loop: CASSEYPGLNGYTF. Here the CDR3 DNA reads TGTGCCAGCAGTGAATATCCCGGACTTAATGGCTACACCTTC.

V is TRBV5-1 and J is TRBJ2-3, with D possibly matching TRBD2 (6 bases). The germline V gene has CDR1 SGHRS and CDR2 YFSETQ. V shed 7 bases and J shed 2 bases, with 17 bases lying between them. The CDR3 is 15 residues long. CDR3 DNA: TGCGCCAGCCCTAGGGGAGGCCAGTCCACAGATACGCAGTATTTT. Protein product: CASPRGGQSTDTQYF.

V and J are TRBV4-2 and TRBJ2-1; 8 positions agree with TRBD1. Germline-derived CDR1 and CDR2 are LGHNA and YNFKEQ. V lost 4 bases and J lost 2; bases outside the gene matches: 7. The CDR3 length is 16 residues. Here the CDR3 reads CASSPSDRGPYNEQFF. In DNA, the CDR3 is TGTGCCAGCAGCCCTTCCGACAGGGGCCCCTACAATGAGCAGTTCTTC.

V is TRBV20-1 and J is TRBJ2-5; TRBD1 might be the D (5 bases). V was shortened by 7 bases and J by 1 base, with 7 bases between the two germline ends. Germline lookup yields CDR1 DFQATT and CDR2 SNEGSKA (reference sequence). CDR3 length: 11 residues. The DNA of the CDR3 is TGCAGTGGACAGATCCAAGAGACCCAGTACTTC. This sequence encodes CSGQIQETQYF.

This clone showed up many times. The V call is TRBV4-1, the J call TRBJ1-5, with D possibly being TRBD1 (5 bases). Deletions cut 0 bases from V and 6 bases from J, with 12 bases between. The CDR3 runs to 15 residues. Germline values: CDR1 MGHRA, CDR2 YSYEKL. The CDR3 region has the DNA TGCGCCAGCAGCCAAGAGACGGGGGGTATTCAGCCCCAGCATTTT. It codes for CASSQETGGIQPQHF.

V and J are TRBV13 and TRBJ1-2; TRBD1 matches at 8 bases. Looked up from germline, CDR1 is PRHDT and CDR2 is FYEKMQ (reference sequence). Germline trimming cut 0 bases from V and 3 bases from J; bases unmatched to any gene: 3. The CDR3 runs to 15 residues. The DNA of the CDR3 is TGTGCCAGCAGCTTAGGGACAGGGGAATACTATGGCTACACCTTC. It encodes CASSLGTGEYYGYTF. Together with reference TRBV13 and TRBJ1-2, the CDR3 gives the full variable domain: AAGVIQSPRHLIKEKRETATLKCYPIPRHDTVYWYQQGPGQDPQFLISFYEKMQSDKGSIPDRFSAQQFSDYHSELNMSSLELGDSALYFCASSLGTGEYYGYTFGSGTRLTVV.

CDR3 amino acids: CASSLLTGGFYGYTF. The DNA for the CDR3 is TGTGCCAGCAGCTTGTTGACAGGGGGCTTTTATGGCTACACCTTC. V gene TRBV7-2 combines with J gene TRBJ1-2, with 10 bases lining up with TRBD1. The CDR3 totals 15 residues. Germline CDR1 is SGHTA and CDR2 is FQGNSA. The J segment lost 5 bases and the V segment lost 3 bases, leaving 6 bases of the junction unmatched. Filled out from reference TRBV7-2 and TRBJ1-2, the complete variable domain reads GAGVSQSPSNKVTEKGKDVELRCDPISGHTALYWYRQSLGQGLEFLIYFQGNSAPDKSGLPSDRFSAERTGGSVSTLTIQRTQQEDSAVYLCASSLLTGGFYGYTFGSGTRLTVV.

The CDR3 sequence is CASSESWGNYGYTF. The CDR3 DNA follows: TGTGCCAGCAGTGAATCTTGGGGCAACTATGGCTACACCTTC. V and J are TRBV6-1 and TRBJ1-2; D might be TRBD1 (5 bases). The CDR3 is made up of 14 amino acids. V was trimmed by 2 bases and J by 2 bases, leaving 9 bases between them. Germline V gene sequence: CDR1 MNHNS, CDR2 SASEGT.

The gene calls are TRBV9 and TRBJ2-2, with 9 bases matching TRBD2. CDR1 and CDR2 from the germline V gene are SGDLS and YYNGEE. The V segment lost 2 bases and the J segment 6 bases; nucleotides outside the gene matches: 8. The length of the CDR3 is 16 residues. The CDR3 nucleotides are TGTGCCAGCAGCGTCGGGAGCGGGGGGAAGGCCGGGGAGCTGTTTTTT. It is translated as CASSVGSGGKAGELFF. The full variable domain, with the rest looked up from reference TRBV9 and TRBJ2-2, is DSGVTQTPKHLITATGQRVTLRCSPRSGDLSVYWYQQSLDQGLQFLIQYYNGEERAKGNILERFSAQQFPDLHSELNLSSLELGDSALYFCASSVGSGGKAGELFFGEGSRLTVL.

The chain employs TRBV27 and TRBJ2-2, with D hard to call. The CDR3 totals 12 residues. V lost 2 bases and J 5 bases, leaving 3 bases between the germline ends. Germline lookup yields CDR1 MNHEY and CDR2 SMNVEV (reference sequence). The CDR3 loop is CASSLPTGELFF. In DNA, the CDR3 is TGTGCCAGCAGTTTACCGACCGGGGAGCTGTTTTTT.

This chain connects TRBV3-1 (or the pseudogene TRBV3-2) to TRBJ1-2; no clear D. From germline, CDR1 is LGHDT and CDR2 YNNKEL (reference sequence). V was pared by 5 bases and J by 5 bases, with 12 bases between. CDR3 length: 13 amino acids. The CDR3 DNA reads TGTGCCAGCAGCTCCGGGTCGCTATATGGCTACACCTTC. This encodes CASSSGSLYGYTF.

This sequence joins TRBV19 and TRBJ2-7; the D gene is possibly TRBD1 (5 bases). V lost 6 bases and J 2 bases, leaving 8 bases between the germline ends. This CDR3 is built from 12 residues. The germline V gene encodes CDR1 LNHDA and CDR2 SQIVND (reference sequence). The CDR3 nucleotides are TGTGCCAGTAGCGCAGGGACCTACGAGCAGTACTTC. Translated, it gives CASSAGTYEQYF.

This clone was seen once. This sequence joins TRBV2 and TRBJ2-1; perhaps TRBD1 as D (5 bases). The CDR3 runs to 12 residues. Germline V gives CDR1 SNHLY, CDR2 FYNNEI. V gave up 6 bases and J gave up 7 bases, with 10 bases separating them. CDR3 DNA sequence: TGTGCCAGCAGAGGGGAAGGAAATGAGCAGTTCTTC. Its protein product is CASRGEGNEQFF. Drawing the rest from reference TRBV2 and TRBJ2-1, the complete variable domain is EPEVTQTPSHQVTQMGQEVILRCVPISNHLYFYWYRQILGQKVEFLVSFYNNEISEKSEIFDDQFSVERPDGSNFTLKIRSTKLEDSAMYFCASRGEGNEQFFGPGTRLTVL.

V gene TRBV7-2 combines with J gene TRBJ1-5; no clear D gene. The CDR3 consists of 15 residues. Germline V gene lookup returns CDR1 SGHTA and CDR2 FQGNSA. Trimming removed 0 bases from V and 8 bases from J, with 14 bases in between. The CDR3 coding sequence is TGTGCCAGCAGCTTAGCGCTTGGCATGATGGAGCCCCAGCATTTT. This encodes CASSLALGMMEPQHF. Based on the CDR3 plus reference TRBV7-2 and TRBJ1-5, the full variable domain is GAGVSQSPSNKVTEKGKDVELRCDPISGHTALYWYRQSLGQGLEFLIYFQGNSAPDKSGLPSDRFSAERTGGSVSTLTIQRTQQEDSAVYLCASSLALGMMEPQHFGDGTRLSIL.

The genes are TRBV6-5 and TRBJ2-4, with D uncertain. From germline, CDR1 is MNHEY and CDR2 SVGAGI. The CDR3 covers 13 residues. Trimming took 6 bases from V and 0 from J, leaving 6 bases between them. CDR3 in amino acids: CASSEQAKNIQYF. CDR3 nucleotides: TGTGCCAGCAGCGAGCAAGCCAAAAACATTCAGTACTTC.

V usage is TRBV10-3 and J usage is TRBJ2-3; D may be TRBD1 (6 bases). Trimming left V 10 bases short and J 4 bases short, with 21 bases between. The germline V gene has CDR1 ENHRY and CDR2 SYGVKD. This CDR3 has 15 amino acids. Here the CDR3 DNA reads TGTGCCACCGAGGCAGGGGCGAGTGGGGCAGATACGCAGTATTTT. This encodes CATEAGASGADTQYF.

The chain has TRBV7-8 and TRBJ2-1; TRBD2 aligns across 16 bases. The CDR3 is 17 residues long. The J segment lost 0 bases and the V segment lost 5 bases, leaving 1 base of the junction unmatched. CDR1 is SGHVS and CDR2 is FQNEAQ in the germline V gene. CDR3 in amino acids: CASSGTSGGASYNEQFF. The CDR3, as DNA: TGTGCCAGCAGCGGGACTAGCGGGGGGGCCTCCTACAATGAGCAGTTCTTC.

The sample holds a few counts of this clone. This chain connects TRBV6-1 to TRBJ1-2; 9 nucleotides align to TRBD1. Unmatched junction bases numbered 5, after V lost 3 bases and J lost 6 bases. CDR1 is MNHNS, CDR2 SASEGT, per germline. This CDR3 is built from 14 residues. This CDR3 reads CASSDRDRVHGYTF. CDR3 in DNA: TGTGCCAGCAGTGACCGGGACAGGGTTCATGGCTACACCTTC.

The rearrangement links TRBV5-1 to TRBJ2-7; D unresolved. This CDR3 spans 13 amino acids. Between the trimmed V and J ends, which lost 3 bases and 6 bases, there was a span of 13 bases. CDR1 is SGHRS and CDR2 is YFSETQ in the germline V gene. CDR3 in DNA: TGCGCCAGCAGCTCTGGTGTAGGCGGCGAGCAGTACGTC. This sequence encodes CASSSGVGGEQYV.

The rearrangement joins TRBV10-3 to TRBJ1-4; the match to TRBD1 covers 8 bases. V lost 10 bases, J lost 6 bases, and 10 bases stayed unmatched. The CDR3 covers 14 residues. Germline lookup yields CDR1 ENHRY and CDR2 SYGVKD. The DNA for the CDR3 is TGTGCCACTGGGACAGGCGATACCGATGAAAAACTGTTTTTT. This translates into CATGTGDTDEKLFF.

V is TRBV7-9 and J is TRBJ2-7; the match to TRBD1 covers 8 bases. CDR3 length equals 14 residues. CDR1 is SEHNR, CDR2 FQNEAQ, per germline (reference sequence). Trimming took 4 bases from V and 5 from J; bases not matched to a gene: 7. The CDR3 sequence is CASSSGQGVHEQYF. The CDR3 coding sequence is TGTGCCAGCAGCTCAGGACAGGGAGTCCACGAGCAGTACTTC.

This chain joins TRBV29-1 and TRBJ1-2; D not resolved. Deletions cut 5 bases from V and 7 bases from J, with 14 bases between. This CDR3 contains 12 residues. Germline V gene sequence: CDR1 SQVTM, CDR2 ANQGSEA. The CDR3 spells CSVLEGLGGYTF. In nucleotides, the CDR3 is TGCAGCGTTTTAGAGGGCCTTGGTGGCTACACCTTC.

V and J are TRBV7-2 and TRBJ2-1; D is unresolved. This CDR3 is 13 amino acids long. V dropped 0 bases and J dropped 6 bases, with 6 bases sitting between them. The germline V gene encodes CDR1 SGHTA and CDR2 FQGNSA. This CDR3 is CASSLAHSNEQFF. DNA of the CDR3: TGTGCCAGCAGCTTAGCCCACTCCAATGAGCAGTTCTTC.

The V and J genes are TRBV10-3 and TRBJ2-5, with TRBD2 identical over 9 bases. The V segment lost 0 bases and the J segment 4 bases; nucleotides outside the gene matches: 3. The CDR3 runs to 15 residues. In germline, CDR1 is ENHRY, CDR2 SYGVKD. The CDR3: CAISESGLAPETQYF. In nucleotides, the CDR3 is TGTGCCATCAGTGAGTCGGGACTAGCCCCAGAGACCCAGTACTTC.